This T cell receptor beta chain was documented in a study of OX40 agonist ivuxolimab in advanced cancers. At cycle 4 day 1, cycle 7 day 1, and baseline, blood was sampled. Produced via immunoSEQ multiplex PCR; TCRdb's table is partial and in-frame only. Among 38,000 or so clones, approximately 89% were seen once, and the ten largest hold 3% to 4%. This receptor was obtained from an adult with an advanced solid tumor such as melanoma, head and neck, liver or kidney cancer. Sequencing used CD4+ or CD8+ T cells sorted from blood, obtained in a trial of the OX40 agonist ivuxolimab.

Here the CDR3 DNA reads TGTGCCAGCAGCCAAGAACGTTGGGGAAACACTGAAGCTTTCTTT. Protein: CASSQERWGNTEAFF. The chain uses TRBV4-2 and TRBJ1-1; the D is unclear. CDR1 is LGHNA, CDR2 YNFKEQ, per germline. V lost 0 bases, J lost 2 bases, and 10 bases lay in between. The CDR3 runs 15 residues.